The T cell receptor beta chain under discussion was sequenced for a study of beta chain features in type 1 diabetes. As for this clone: Its antigen is unidentified.

Study-level results: Naive, central memory and Treg TCRB repertoires appeared more alike in patients than in healthy donors. Using cDNA template may skew counts toward highly expressing activated cells.

Purities in excess of 98% were seen in all sorted populations. Sequencing targeted expressed TCRB transcripts, as all isolated RNA had been reverse transcribed. TCRdb keeps only in-frame clones here, not all; method: immunoSEQ multiplex PCR. The data hold some 99,000 clones, with approximately 37% observed a single time. The source of this sequence is a woman under 30 in good health. Sequencing input: stem cell memory CD4+ T cells from blood.

The CDR3 coding sequence is TGTGCCAGTAGTATAGTTCAGAGGGGGCAGCCCCAGCATTTT. Translating it yields CASSIVQRGQPQHF. The chain carries TRBV19 and TRBJ1-5; maybe TRBD1 (6 bases). This CDR3 comprises 14 residues. Germline V gives CDR1 LNHDA, CDR2 SQIVND (reference sequence). V was cut by 1 base and J by 7 bases, with 11 bases left in between.